The 18 T cell receptor beta chains listed next were all sequenced from one sample in a study of blood T cell repertoires in COVID-19. Produced via immunoSEQ multiplex PCR; TCRdb's table is partial and in-frame only. Among approximately 84,000 clones, 70% to 85% were seen once, and the ten largest hold less than 7.5%. The sample taken for sequencing was peripheral blood. The source of these receptors is a man in his fifties or sixties with active or convalescent COVID-19.

The chain has TRBV27 and TRBJ2-7, with 14 bases matching TRBD2. V was pared by 5 bases and J by 5 bases, with 11 bases of the junction left unmatched. The CDR3 is 17 residues long. In germline, CDR1 is MNHEY, CDR2 SMNVEV (reference sequence). Here the CDR3 reads CASSMGLAGARMDEQYF. The CDR3, as DNA: TGTGCCAGCAGTATGGGACTAGCGGGGGCCCGCATGGACGAGCAGTACTTC.

The DNA for the CDR3 is TGTGCCAGCAGTGAGACAGGGACGAAAAACATTCAGTACTTC. This gives the protein CASSETGTKNIQYF. The chain links TRBV25-1 to TRBJ2-4, with 7 bases fitting TRBD1. CDR3 length: 14 residues. The ends lost 3 bases at V and 4 bases at J; junction bases unmatched: 3. CDR1 MGHDK and CDR2 SYGVNS come from the germline V gene. The full variable domain, its missing parts supplied by reference TRBV25-1 and TRBJ2-4, is EADIYQTPRYLVIGTGKKITLECSQTMGHDKMYWYQQDPGMELHLIHYSYGVNSTEKGDLSSESTVSRIRTEHFPLTLESARPSHTSQYLCASSETGTKNIQYFGAGTRLSVL.

This chain links TRBV4-3 with TRBJ2-7, with 10 nucleotides matching TRBD2. CDR1 and CDR2 from the germline V gene are LGHNA and YSLEER. V lost 2 bases to trimming and J lost 3 bases; unmatched junction nucleotides: 7. The CDR3 runs 16 residues. In DNA form, the CDR3 reads TGCGCCAGCAGCCAATTACCTAGCGGGGGTTTCTACGAGCAGTACTTC. Translated, it gives CASSQLPSGGFYEQYF.

J is TRBJ1-6 and V is TRBV5-4; 7 bases fit TRBD1. Germline V CDR1 and CDR2: SGHNT, YYREEE (reference sequence). The CDR3 covers 18 residues. After removal of 0 bases from V and 9 bases from J, the junction contained 15 bases not matched to a gene. In DNA form, the CDR3 reads TGTGCCAGCAGCTTGGTAGGGGACAGTTGGGGAAGCAGTTCACCCCTCCACTTT. Translation gives CASSLVGDSWGSSSPLHF.

The chain links TRBV6-5 to TRBJ1-5; 10 bases map to TRBD1. The V gene end was trimmed by 5 bases and the J gene end by 5 bases; junction bases not matched to a gene: 6. CDR1 is MNHEY and CDR2 is SVGAGI in the germline V gene. This CDR3 comprises 15 residues. The CDR3 nucleotides read TGTGCCAGCAGTCTCGGACAGGGGGTCTATCAGCCCCAGCATTTT. Residues: CASSLGQGVYQPQHF.

This chain's CDR3 is CASSQLAGRETQYF. The CDR3 DNA sequence: TGCGCCAGCAGCCAGTTGGCAGGGAGGGAGACCCAGTACTTC. The V and J genes are TRBV4-1 and TRBJ2-5; D perhaps matches TRBD2 (6 bases). Germline lookup yields CDR1 MGHRA and CDR2 YSYEKL. Between the trimmed V and J ends, which lost 3 bases and 5 bases, there was a span of 13 bases. This CDR3 spans 14 amino acids.

This sequence joins TRBV4-3 and TRBJ2-1; 7 nucleotides align to TRBD1. This CDR3 has 17 residues. J gave up 3 bases and V 3 bases, and 11 bases lay outside the gene matches. Germline V gene sequence: CDR1 LGHNA, CDR2 YSLEER. In DNA form, the CDR3 reads TGCGCCAGCAGCCAGGGTGCCGGGACAGATCACTACAATGAGCAGTTCTTC. Translated: CASSQGAGTDHYNEQFF.

V usage is TRBV19 and J usage is TRBJ1-5; no clear D. CDR1 LNHDA and CDR2 SQIVND come from the germline V gene (reference sequence). Trimming removed 1 base at V and 9 bases at J, with 22 bases between. This CDR3 comprises 17 residues. CDR3 loop: CASSIVGREAKVSPQHF. DNA of the CDR3: TGTGCCAGTAGTATAGTGGGGAGGGAGGCCAAGGTCTCGCCCCAGCATTTT.

V usage is TRBV19 and J usage is TRBJ2-3, with D tentatively TRBD1 (6 bases). With 10 bases removed from V and 2 bases from J, the gap between germline ends came to 19 bases. Germline V lookup: CDR1 LNHDA, CDR2 SQIVND (reference sequence). CDR3 length: 15 residues. CDR3 DNA sequence: TGTGCCATTGGGACCAGGGGAAGTAACACAGATACGCAGTATTTT. Protein sequence: CAIGTRGSNTDTQYF. Supplemented by reference TRBV19 and TRBJ2-3, the full variable domain reads DGGITQSPKYLFRKEGQNVTLSCEQNLNHDAMYWYRQDPGQGLRLIYYSQIVNDFQKGDIAEGYSVSREKKESFPLTVTSAQKNPTAFYLCAIGTRGSNTDTQYFGPGTRLTVL.

The chain couples TRBV10-3 to TRBJ1-6, with D maybe TRBD1 (6 bases). CDR3 size: 14 residues. The germline gives CDR1 ENHRY, CDR2 SYGVKD. V was pared by 7 bases and J by 4 bases, with 11 bases between. The CDR3 DNA reads TGTGCCATCACCCAGGGGACATATAATTCACCCCTCCACTTT. Its translation is CAITQGTYNSPLHF.

This chain uses TRBV5-1 with TRBJ2-2; D remains ambiguous. CDR3 length: 15 residues. The V and J ends lost 0 bases and 0 bases respectively, with 6 bases between them. Germline-derived CDR1 and CDR2 are SGHRS and YFSETQ. The CDR3 DNA is TGCGCCAGCAGCTTGGGCCTAGCGAACACCGGGGAGCTGTTTTTT. This translates into CASSLGLANTGELFF. Variable domain in full (rest from reference TRBV5-1 and TRBJ2-2): KAGVTQTPRYLIKTRGQQVTLSCSPISGHRSVSWYQQTPGQGLQFLFEYFSETQRNKGNFPGRFSGRQFSNSRSEMNVSTLELGDSALYLCASSLGLANTGELFFGEGSRLTVL.

This clone was seen many times. The chain joins TRBV24-1 to TRBJ1-6; 12 nucleotides line up with TRBD1. Looked up from germline, CDR1 is KGHDR and CDR2 is SFDVKD. This CDR3 region has 19 residues. V lost 10 bases to trimming and J lost 9 bases; unmatched junction nucleotides: 21. CDR3 residues: CATRGTGGVRGPRGSPLHF. The CDR3 DNA reads as TGTGCCACGCGGGGGACAGGGGGCGTAAGAGGGCCGAGGGGTTCACCCCTCCACTTT.

V is TRBV12-3 or TRBV12-4 and J is TRBJ1-2; D gene ambiguous. This CDR3 comprises 13 residues. The V end lost 3 bases, the J end lost 6 bases, and 11 bases lay between the germline ends. For the CDR3, the DNA is TGTGCCAGCAGTTTGGGCAGGCCCGATGGCTACACCTTC. Amino acids: CASSLGRPDGYTF.

The CDR3 here is CASSFTRDADTQYF. DNA for the CDR3: TGTGCCAGCAGCTTTACTAGGGATGCAGATACGCAGTATTTT. J is TRBJ2-3 and V is TRBV11-2; D may be TRBD2 (5 bases). This CDR3 has 14 residues. V lost 3 bases to trimming and J lost 4 bases, with 11 bases between them. Per the germline V gene, CDR1 is SGHAT and CDR2 is FQNNGV.

This chain connects TRBV25-1 to TRBJ1-3, with D unresolved. V was trimmed by 6 bases and J by 0 bases, leaving 15 bases between them. Germline lookup yields CDR1 MGHDK and CDR2 SYGVNS. This CDR3 spans 16 amino acids. CDR3 residues: CASSPEGRGSGNTIYF. CDR3 nucleotide sequence: TGTGCCAGCAGCCCCGAGGGCCGCGGCTCTGGAAACACCATATATTTT.

This clone has just a few counts. V usage is TRBV20-1 and J usage is TRBJ2-7; D is unresolved. Trimming cost V 4 bases and J 5 bases, with 9 bases left between them. This CDR3 is 11 amino acids long. Per the germline V gene, CDR1 is DFQATT and CDR2 is SNEGSKA (reference sequence). In DNA, the CDR3 is TGCAGTGCTAAGACACTGAACGAGCAGTACTTC. Protein sequence: CSAKTLNEQYF.

V gene TRBV6-5 combines with J gene TRBJ2-4; TRBD1 might be the D (6 bases). From germline, CDR1 is MNHEY and CDR2 SVGAGI. V was clipped by 6 bases and J by 1 base, with 13 bases between them. The CDR3 loop spans 15 amino acids. The CDR3 DNA reads as TGTGCCAGCAGGTCAGGGGAGAGGGCCAAAAACATTCAGTACTTC. Its protein is CASRSGERAKNIQYF.

V usage is TRBV4-1 and J usage is TRBJ2-3, with TRBD1 as a possible D gene (6 bases). Looked up from germline, CDR1 is MGHRA and CDR2 is YSYEKL. The CDR3 spans 15 residues. The germline V and J ends were trimmed by 0 bases and 3 bases, with 10 bases remaining between them. The CDR3 DNA is TGCGCCAGCAGCCAAGATGACAGGCGTACAGATACGCAGTATTTT. Translating it yields CASSQDDRRTDTQYF.